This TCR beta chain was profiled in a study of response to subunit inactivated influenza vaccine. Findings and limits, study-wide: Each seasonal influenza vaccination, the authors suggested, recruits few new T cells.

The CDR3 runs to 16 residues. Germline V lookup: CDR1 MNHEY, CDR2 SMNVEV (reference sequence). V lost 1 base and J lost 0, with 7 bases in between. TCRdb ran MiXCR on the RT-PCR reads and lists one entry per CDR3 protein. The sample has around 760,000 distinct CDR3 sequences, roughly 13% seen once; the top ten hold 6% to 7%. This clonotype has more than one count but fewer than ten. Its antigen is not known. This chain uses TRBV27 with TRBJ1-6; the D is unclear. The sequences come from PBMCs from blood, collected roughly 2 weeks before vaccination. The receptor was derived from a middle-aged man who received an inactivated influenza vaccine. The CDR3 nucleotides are TGTGCCAGCAGTTTATGGCAGAACTCCTATAATTCACCCCTCCACTTT. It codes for CASSLWQNSYNSPLHF.